These T cell receptor beta chains were read from a single sample in a study of graft-versus-host responses after intestinal transplantation. Libraries were prepared by immunoSEQ multiplex PCR; TCRdb keeps only in-frame clonotypes and omits some of them. The sample contains under 30,000 clones, over 85% of which appear only once. Sequenced material: PBMCs, taken nearly 31 days after intestinal transplant. The source is a human patient who received an intestinal transplant, so some T cells may come from the graft donor. The CDR3 runs from the conserved cysteine through the conserved F or W. D genes are given only for firm matches. A row's size may be missing; if present it is once, few, many or a size class.

cdr3_aa cdr3_nt clone_size d_call j_call v_call
CASSVGLGSYNEQFF TGTGCCAGCAGCGTAGGACTAGGGTCCTACAATGAGCAGTTCTTC - - TRBJ2-1 TRBV9
CASSQGTGSDNEQFF TGCGCCAGCAGCCAGGGGACAGGGTCGGACAATGAGCAGTTCTTC - TRBD1 TRBJ2-1 TRBV4-3
CASSPRGANEQFF TGTGCCAGCAGCCCACGGGGAGCCAATGAGCAGTTCTTC - - TRBJ2-1 TRBV7-9
CASSFGGELFF TGTGCCAGCAGCTTCGGCGGGGAGCTGTTTTTT - - TRBJ2-2 TRBV5-6
CASSESSQTYQETQYF TGCGCCAGCAGTGAGTCAAGCCAGACCTACCAAGAGACCCAGTACTTC - - TRBJ2-5 TRBV10-2
CATSRYRGPIYEQYF TGTGCCACCAGCCGGTACAGGGGGCCCATCTACGAGCAGTACTTC - TRBD1 TRBJ2-7 TRBV15
CATSRDRINQPQHF TGTGCCACCAGCCGGGACAGGATAAATCAGCCCCAGCATTTT - TRBD1 TRBJ1-5 TRBV15
CASSFQSGRQPQHF TGTGCCAGCAGTTTCCAGTCAGGTCGGCAGCCCCAGCATTTT - - TRBJ1-5 TRBV28
CASGSTPGDTEAFF TGTGCTAGTGGTTCAACGCCAGGGGACACTGAAGCTTTCTTT once - TRBJ1-1 TRBV12-5
CSAENNEQFF TGCAGTGCTGAGAACAATGAGCAGTTCTTC - - TRBJ2-1 TRBV20-1
CASRGPDTTIIYF TGTGCCAGCAGGGGCCCGGACACTACGATCATATATTTT - - TRBJ1-3 TRBV27
CASSSPQTANEQFF TGTGCCAGCAGCTCGCCCCAGACTGCCAATGAGCAGTTCTTC - - TRBJ2-1 TRBV13
CASSLELAGNEQFF TGTGCCAGCAGCTTGGAGTTAGCTGGCAATGAGCAGTTCTTC - - TRBJ2-1 TRBV5-4
CASSPTGAGGGYTF TGTGCCAGCAGTCCTACAGGGGCCGGGGGCGGCTACACCTTC - TRBD1 TRBJ1-2 TRBV7-8
CATSAPQAGGPVNEQFF TGTGCCACCAGCGCTCCACAAGCGGGAGGGCCGGTAAATGAGCAGTTCTTC - TRBD2 TRBJ2-1 TRBV15
CSVAIASGPYEQYF TGCAGCGTTGCCATCGCTAGCGGGCCCTACGAGCAGTACTTC once TRBD2 TRBJ2-7 TRBV29-1
CASSQIKGETQYF TGCGCCAGCAGCCAGATTAAGGGGGAGACCCAGTACTTC - - TRBJ2-5 TRBV4-1
CASSRQGNSNQPQHF TGTGCCAGTAGTAGACAGGGGAACAGCAATCAGCCCCAGCATTTT - TRBD1 TRBJ1-5 TRBV19
CASSDAGTGFQPQHF TGTGCCAGCAGTGACGCCGGGACAGGTTTTCAGCCCCAGCATTTT - TRBD1 TRBJ1-5 TRBV25-1
CASSRGDGLFSRTEAFF TGTGCCAGCAGCCGAGGGGATGGCCTATTCAGTCGTACTGAAGCTTTCTTT - - TRBJ1-1 TRBV5-6
CASSQVGQEKGNTIYF TGTGCCAGCAGCCAAGTCGGACAGGAGAAAGGAAACACCATATATTTT - TRBD1 TRBJ1-3 TRBV7-8
CASSAGSGDPYEQYF TGTGCCAGCAGTGCAGGGTCAGGGGATCCCTACGAGCAGTACTTC - - TRBJ2-7 TRBV2
CASSRGQGDGYTF TGTGCCAGCAGCCGGGGACAGGGCGACGGCTACACCTTC - TRBD1 TRBJ1-2 TRBV7-9
CASSLDGNQPQHF TGTGCCAGCAGCTTAGACGGCAATCAGCCCCAGCATTTT - - TRBJ1-5 TRBV11-2
CASSKSDPDEQYF TGTGCCAGCAGCAAGTCGGACCCGGACGAGCAGTACTTC - - TRBJ2-7 TRBV11-3
CASSRGDSLYEQYF TGTGCCAGCTCACGCGGGGACAGCCTCTACGAGCAGTACTTC - - TRBJ2-7 TRBV18
CASSIGTNIQYF TGTGCCAGTAGTATAGGGACAAACATTCAGTACTTC - - TRBJ2-4 TRBV19
CASSLDLTGELFF TGCGCCAGCAGCCTGGACCTCACCGGGGAGCTGTTTTTT once - TRBJ2-2 TRBV5-1
CASSRTTQNTDTQYF TGTGCCAGCAGCCGGACTACCCAGAACACAGATACGCAGTATTTT - - TRBJ2-3 TRBV7-2
CASSDRGSDTQYF TGCGCCAGCAGTGACAGGGGTTCGGATACGCAGTATTTT - - TRBJ2-3 TRBV10-2
CASSLALGSTEAFF TGTGCCAGCAGCTTAGCGTTAGGGAGTACTGAAGCTTTCTTT - - TRBJ1-1 TRBV7-9
CAWSTGPGELFF TGTGCCTGGAGTACGGGACCCGGGGAGCTGTTTTTT - - TRBJ2-2 TRBV30
CASSLVLRGSTDTQYF TGTGCCAGCAGCTTAGTATTGCGGGGGAGCACAGATACGCAGTATTTT - TRBD2 TRBJ2-3 TRBV7-8
CSVDRTDSYNEQFF TGCAGCGTTGACCGGACGGACTCCTACAATGAGCAGTTCTTC - - TRBJ2-1 TRBV29-1
CASSQGRGFRGTDTQYF TGCGCCAGCAGCCAAGGGCGGGGGTTCAGGGGCACAGATACGCAGTATTTT - TRBD2 TRBJ2-3 TRBV4-3
CASRDRGATEAFF TGTGCCAGTAGGGACAGGGGGGCCACTGAAGCTTTCTTT - TRBD1 TRBJ1-1 TRBV19
CASSLDHRVPYNSPLHF TGTGCCAGCAGCTTAGATCACAGGGTCCCCTATAATTCACCCCTCCACTTT few - TRBJ1-6 TRBV11-2
CASQLTGIGHEQYF TGTGCCAGCCAACTAACAGGGATCGGCCACGAGCAGTACTTC few - TRBJ2-7 TRBV6-1
CASSVSSSTDTQYF TGTGCCAGCAGCGTAAGCTCTAGCACAGATACGCAGTATTTT - - TRBJ2-3 TRBV9
CASSEGTSGSYEQYF TGTGCCAGCAGTGAAGGGACTAGCGGGAGCTACGAGCAGTACTTC - TRBD2 TRBJ2-7 TRBV6-1
CASSESSYEQYF TGTGCCAGCAGTGAGAGCTCCTACGAGCAGTACTTC - - TRBJ2-7 TRBV2
CSAQDNEQFF TGCAGCGCTCAGGACAATGAGCAGTTCTTC - - TRBJ2-1 TRBV29-1
CSVGSGGYNEQFF TGCAGCGTTGGGTCGGGAGGATACAATGAGCAGTTCTTC - TRBD2 TRBJ2-1 TRBV29-1
CASSDPINEAFF TGTGCCAGCAGTGACCCCATAAATGAAGCTTTCTTT - - TRBJ1-1 TRBV25-1
CASSEGRVTDTQYF TGCGCCAGCAGTGAAGGCCGGGTCACAGATACGCAGTATTTT - - TRBJ2-3 TRBV10-1
CASSVDGAGNTEAFF TGTGCCAGCAGCGTAGATGGGGCAGGGAACACTGAAGCTTTCTTT - - TRBJ1-1 TRBV9
CASSSGGLYEQYF TGTGCCAGCAGTTCTGGGGGGCTCTACGAGCAGTACTTC - - TRBJ2-7 TRBV6-6
CASSIGTSDEQYF TGTGCCAGTAGTATAGGGACTAGCGACGAGCAGTACTTC few TRBD2 TRBJ2-7 TRBV19
CASSLNGDFEAFF TGTGCCAGCAGCTTAAACGGGGACTTTGAAGCTTTCTTT - - TRBJ1-1 TRBV7-9
CASSQDRGGYEQYF TGCGCCAGCAGCCAAGATCGGGGCGGCTACGAGCAGTACTTC - - TRBJ2-7 TRBV4-3
CASSEKVKGTEAFF TGTGCCAGCAGTGAGAAGGTAAAGGGGACTGAAGCTTTCTTT - - TRBJ1-1 TRBV6-5
CASSPTLTQDGYTF TGTGCCAGCAGCCCGACCCTCACACAGGATGGCTACACCTTC - - TRBJ1-2 TRBV7-9